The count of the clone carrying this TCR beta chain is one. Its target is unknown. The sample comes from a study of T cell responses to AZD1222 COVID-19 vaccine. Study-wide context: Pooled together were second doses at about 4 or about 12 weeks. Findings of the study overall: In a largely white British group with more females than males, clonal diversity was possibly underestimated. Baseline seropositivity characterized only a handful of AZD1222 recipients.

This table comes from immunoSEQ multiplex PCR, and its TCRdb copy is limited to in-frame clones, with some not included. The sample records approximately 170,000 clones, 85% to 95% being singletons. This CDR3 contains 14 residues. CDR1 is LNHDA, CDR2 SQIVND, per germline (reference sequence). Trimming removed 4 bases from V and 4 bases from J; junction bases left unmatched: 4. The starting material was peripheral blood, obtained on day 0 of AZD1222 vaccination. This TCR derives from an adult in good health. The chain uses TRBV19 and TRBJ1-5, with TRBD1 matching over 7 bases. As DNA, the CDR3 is TGTGCCAGTAGTAAACAGGGGAGAAATCAGCCCCAGCATTTT. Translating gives CASSKQGRNQPQHF.